This TCR beta chain came from a study of shared clonotypes between healthy human individuals. Findings and caveats of the study: Naive CD4 clonotypes overlapped across a handful of donors at roughly 4.5%.

It was CD45RO-negative cells, positively selected for CCR7, that made up naive CD8 cells, with terminally differentiated effector memory CD45RA+ cells excluded. A note on this clone: Its antigen is unidentified.

Germline CDR1 GTSNPN, CDR2 SVGIG (reference sequence). CDR3 length equals 13 residues. Trimming shortened V by 4 bases and J by 1 base, and 10 bases separated the two germline ends. Profiled with immunoSEQ multiplex PCR; TCRdb holds only in-frame clones, not every one. Altogether about 580,000 clones are present, 95% to 98% being singletons, with the ten largest covering more than 0.3%. Material: naive CD8+ T cells sorted from blood. The receptor's source is a man aged 30 to 45 in good health. This rearrangement joins TRBV30 to TRBJ1-1; D is unresolved. CDR3 coding DNA: TGTGCCTGGATTGAACAGACGAACACTGAAGCTTTCTTT. Translating it yields CAWIEQTNTEAFF.